Presented here are 10 T cell receptor beta chains from one specimen sequenced in a study of blood T cell dynamics during melanoma immunotherapy. Sample time point: week 3, after first cycle of checkpoint inhibitor. Here immunoSEQ multiplex PCR was the method, and the copy in TCRdb shows in-frame clones only, minus some. The data contain some 14,000 clones, 86% of them singletons. Sequencing used blood, obtained from a patient treated with checkpoint blockade. Receptors were obtained from a human donor with melanoma.

The chain uses TRBV7-2 and TRBJ2-3, with 10 bases lining up with TRBD2. Germline values: CDR1 SGHTA, CDR2 FQGNSA. The CDR3 is 16 amino acids. Germline trimming cut 2 bases from V and 3 bases from J; bases unmatched to any gene: 5. The CDR3 loop reads CASSLIPLAGTDTQYF. CDR3 DNA sequence: TGTGCCAGCAGCTTAATCCCACTAGCGGGGACAGATACGCAGTATTTT.

The rearrangement joins TRBV4-2 to TRBJ1-5; D gene ambiguous. The CDR3 runs 13 residues. Germline V gene sequence: CDR1 LGHNA, CDR2 YNFKEQ. The V gene lost 8 bases and the J gene lost 7 bases, with 15 bases spanning the gap. CDR3 region: CASGPGASQPQHF. The CDR3 DNA reads TGTGCCAGCGGGCCAGGTGCGAGCCAGCCCCAGCATTTT.

This chain links TRBV7-9 with TRBJ2-3; D gene ambiguous. The V gene lost 0 bases and the J gene lost 3 bases, with 4 bases spanning the gap. The germline gives CDR1 SEHNR, CDR2 FQNEAQ (reference sequence). This CDR3 contains 13 residues. CDR3 bases: TGTGCCAGCAGCTTAGCGCTGACAGATACGCAGTATTTT. It codes for CASSLALTDTQYF.

In its sample, this clone was seen a few times. The V and J genes are TRBV11-2 and TRBJ2-5; 7 nucleotides line up with TRBD2. Germline values: CDR1 SGHAT, CDR2 FQNNGV. This CDR3 has 15 amino acids. The J segment lost 5 bases and the V segment lost 0 bases, leaving 6 bases of the junction unmatched. In DNA form, the CDR3 reads TGTGCCAGCAGCTTAGAAGGGAGGGAGCGGGAGACCCAGTACTTC. Translation gives CASSLEGRERETQYF.

The chain is built from TRBV7-2 and TRBJ2-1, with 8 bases aligning to TRBD1. J gave up 7 bases and V 5 bases, and 4 bases lay outside the gene matches. Germline V lookup: CDR1 SGHTA, CDR2 FQGNSA. This CDR3 contains 13 residues. The chain's CDR3 is CASSRDRLNEQFF. The CDR3 bases are TGTGCCAGCAGCCGGGACAGGCTGAATGAGCAGTTCTTC. The entire variable domain, with the rest obtained from reference TRBV7-2 and TRBJ2-1, is as follows: GAGVSQSPSNKVTEKGKDVELRCDPISGHTALYWYRQSLGQGLEFLIYFQGNSAPDKSGLPSDRFSAERTGGSVSTLTIQRTQQEDSAVYLCASSRDRLNEQFFGPGTRLTVL.

The rearrangement links TRBV28 to TRBJ2-7, with D perhaps given as TRBD1 or TRBD2 (6 bases each). The V gene's germline CDR1 is MDHEN and CDR2 SYDVKM. The CDR3 consists of 15 residues. V was pared by 3 bases and J by 0 bases, with 12 bases between. The CDR3 DNA reads as TGTGCCAGCAGTTTTTCGGGGGCTATCTCCTACGAGCAGTACTTC. Encoded protein: CASSFSGAISYEQYF.

V is TRBV18 and J is TRBJ1-5; 9 bases are shared with TRBD1. V shed 6 bases, J shed 7 bases, and the junction held 4 bases outside the gene matches. The CDR3 is made up of 13 amino acids. Germline loops: CDR1 KGHSH, CDR2 LQKENI. The CDR3 is CASSLGQGQPQHF. As DNA, the CDR3 is TGTGCCAGCTCCCTCGGACAGGGGCAGCCCCAGCATTTT.

The V call is TRBV11-2, the J call TRBJ1-2; D remains unclear. This CDR3 is built from 14 residues. CDR1 and CDR2 from the germline V gene are SGHAT and FQNNGV. Deletions cut 1 base from V and 1 base from J, with 7 bases between. In nucleotides, the CDR3 is TGTGCCAGCAGCTTAGCCTCCAGTAACTATGGCTACACCTTC. The encoded protein is CASSLASSNYGYTF.

This clone was found once. The rearrangement links TRBV2 to TRBJ2-1; D possibly corresponds to TRBD1 (6 bases). The CDR3 has 14 amino acids. V was pared by 10 bases and J by 5 bases, with 18 bases between. CDR1 and CDR2 from the germline V gene are SNHLY and FYNNEI. The CDR3 sequence: CATKRTVEDNEQFF. CDR3 sequence (DNA): TGTGCCACAAAGAGGACAGTAGAAGACAATGAGCAGTTCTTC.

With respect to this clone: One junction end does not reproduce the germline sequence, and a read error may be involved. The rearrangement joins TRBV9 to TRBJ1-2, with D possibly being TRBD1 (5 bases). CDR3 size: 13 residues. Germline V gives CDR1 SGDLS, CDR2 YYNGEE. The CDR3 spells CAGSYGQANGYTF. CDR3 DNA: TGTGCCGGCAGCTATGGACAAGCTAATGGCTACACCTTC. Using reference TRBV9 and TRBJ1-2 for the parts outside the CDR3, the full variable domain is DSGVTQTPKHLITATGQRVTLRCSPRSGDLSVYWYQQSLDQGLQFLIQYYNGEERAKGNILERFSAQQFPDLHSELNLSSLELGDSALYFCAGSYGQANGYTFGSGTRLTVV.